This record covers a single T cell receptor (beta chain). Its antigen is currently not known. No much larger clone is present one base from it, and per-base qualities are unavailable. This sample is drawn from a study of Ad26.COV2.S vaccination and SARS-CoV-2 variants (TCRdb year 2021). Regarding the research as a whole: TCRbeta repertoire sequencing was used to assess the specificity and breadth of SARS-CoV-2-reactive T cell receptors after Ad26.COV2.S vaccination. A total of 32 samples were included in the TCR-sequenced set, comprising 19 Ad26.COV2.S vaccine recipients, 5 placebo recipients and 8 SARS-CoV-2 convalescent individuals.

In the paper's terms, the time point label means: individuals recovered from natural SARS-CoV-2 infection. The research as a whole found: Spike-specific TCR breadth was higher in Ad26.COV2.S recipients than in placebo recipients (P = 0.0014). After vaccination, spike-specific CD8+ and CD4+ T cell responses were reported to show substantial breadth. Non-spike TCR breadth was comparable between vaccine and placebo recipients, consistent with the vaccine containing only spike. According to the authors, total T cell responses may have been underestimated by the TCR breadth and depth analyses.

The immunoSEQ Assay was used to sequence TCRbeta CDR3 regions. After extraction, genomic DNA underwent amplification by bias-controlled multiplex PCR, followed by high-throughput sequencing. The paper's processing steps were these. To quantify the absolute abundance of each unique TCRbeta CDR3 region, sequences were collapsed and filtered. T cell fraction was estimated by normalizing TCRbeta template counts to usable DNA, which was measured by amplifying reference genes present in all nucleated cells. Repertoire TCRs were annotated as SARS-CoV-2-specific when V gene, CDR3 amino acid sequence and J gene were exactly matched to a known reactive TCR set. The reference SARS-CoV-2 TCR set was obtained from MIRA and was filtered for enrichment in COVID-19-positive ImmuneCODE repertoires, whereby public or cross-reactive TCRs were removed. Using the MIRA antigens, annotated TCRs were further analysed by specific ORF or by position within an ORF. Breadth was defined as annotated unique rearrangements over total unique productive rearrangements; depth was the summed frequency of those rearrangements. Two-sided Wilcoxon rank-sum tests were applied when comparing TCR breadth between groups. TCRdb re-hosts the immuneACCESS table, in-frame sequences only. Its copies lack some clones; in the studies checked, an unresolved V gene accounts for under half of them, and the cause for the rest is not known. V and J calls and clone size are copied from that table; D and trimming were computed from the DNA. Within this sample are about 350,000 clones, with roughly 94% of them counted one time only. Of the sample, 3.5% to 4.5% falls within the top ten clones.

Its CDR3 holds 13 amino acids, cysteine through phenylalanine. CDR3 DNA only is kept here, 39 bases in frame from base 1. In the germline V gene (reference sequence), CDR1 corresponds to SGHNT and CDR2 to YYREEE. The trim is 0 bases for V and 2 bases for J, with a gap of 6 bases between the germline ends. This clonotype was sampled from a human donor who had recovered from COVID-19. The chain was built from TRBV5-4 and TRBJ2-7, with no confidently assigned D gene. The sequenced sample was peripheral blood, obtained after recovery from COVID-19. The CDR3 sequence is CASSLGSPYEQYF. The DNA sequence reads TGTGCCAGCAGCTTGGGTAGCCCCTACGAGCAGTACTTC. Here the CDR3 is joined to the reference TRBV5-4 and TRBJ2-7 genes, and the full variable domain is: ETGVTQSPTHLIKTRGQQVTLRCSSQSGHNTVSWYQQALGQGPQFIFQYYREEENGRGNFPPRFSGLQFPNYSSELNVNALELDDSALYLCASSLGSPYEQYFGPGTRLTVT.